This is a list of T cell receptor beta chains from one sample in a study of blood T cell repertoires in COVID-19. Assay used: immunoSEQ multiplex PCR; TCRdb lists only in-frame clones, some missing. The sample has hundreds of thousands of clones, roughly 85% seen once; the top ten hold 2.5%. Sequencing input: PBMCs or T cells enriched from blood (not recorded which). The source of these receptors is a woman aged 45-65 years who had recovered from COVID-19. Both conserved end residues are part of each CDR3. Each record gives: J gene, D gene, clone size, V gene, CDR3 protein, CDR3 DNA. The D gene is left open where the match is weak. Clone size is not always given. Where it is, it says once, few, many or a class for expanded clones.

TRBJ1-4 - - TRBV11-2 CASSSFGGGVANEKLFF TGTGCCAGCAGCTCATTCGGAGGGGGGGTAGCTAATGAAAAACTGTTTTTT
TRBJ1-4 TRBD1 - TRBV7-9 CASSRGTGGEKLFF TGTGCCAGCAGCCGCGGGACAGGGGGTGAAAAACTGTTTTTT
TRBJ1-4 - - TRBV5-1 CASSLEDSQNEKLFF TGCGCCAGCAGCCTGGAGGACAGCCAGAATGAAAAACTGTTTTTT
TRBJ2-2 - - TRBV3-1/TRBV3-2 CASSRTEGVGTGELFF TGTGCCAGCAGCCGCACTGAAGGGGTGGGCACCGGGGAGCTGTTTTTT
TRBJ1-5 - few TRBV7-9 CASSLAAGPQHF TGTGCCAGCAGCTTAGCGGCGGGGCCCCAGCATTTT
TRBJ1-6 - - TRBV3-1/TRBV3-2 CASSPSSYNSPLHF TGTGCCAGCAGCCCTAGCTCCTATAATTCACCCCTCCACTTT
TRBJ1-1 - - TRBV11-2 CASSLVTGKTEAFF TGTGCCAGCAGCTTAGTCACAGGGAAGACTGAAGCTTTCTTT
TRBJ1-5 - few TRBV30 CAWSVGGMRQPQHF TGTGCCTGGAGTGTGGGGGGAATGCGACAGCCCCAGCATTTT
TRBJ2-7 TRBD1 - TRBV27 CASSDTGTGGYEQYF TGTGCCAGCAGTGATACCGGGACAGGGGGCTACGAGCAGTACTTC
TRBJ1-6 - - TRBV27 CASSGSYNSPLHF TGTGCCAGCAGCGGGTCCTATAATTCACCCCTCCACTTT
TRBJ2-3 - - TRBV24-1 CATSDQTDTDTQYF TGTGCCACCAGTGACCAGACAGACACAGATACGCAGTATTTT
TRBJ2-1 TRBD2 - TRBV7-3 CASRLGGGEQFF TGTGCCAGTAGACTAGGCGGGGGAGAGCAGTTCTTC
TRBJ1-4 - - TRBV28 CASRLEDRLNEKLFF TGTGCCAGCAGACTCGAGGACAGACTTAATGAAAAACTGTTTTTT
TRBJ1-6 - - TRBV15 CATTQRAYNSPLHF TGTGCCACCACCCAAAGAGCCTATAATTCACCCCTCCACTTT
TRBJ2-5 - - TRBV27 CASSLVGLRETQYF TGTGCCAGCAGTTTAGTGGGGCTCCGAGAGACCCAGTACTTC
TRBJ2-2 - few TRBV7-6 CASSLSGTGELFF TGTGCCAGCAGCTTATCAGGCACCGGGGAGCTGTTTTTT
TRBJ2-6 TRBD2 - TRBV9 CASSVGGSGANVLTF TGTGCCAGCAGCGTCGGGGGGTCTGGGGCCAACGTCCTGACTTTC
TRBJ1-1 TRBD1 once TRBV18 CASSLTGGKNTEAFF TGTGCCAGCTCACTTACAGGGGGCAAGAACACTGAAGCTTTCTTT
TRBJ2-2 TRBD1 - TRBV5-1 CASSPTPDRVTNTGELFF TGCGCCAGCAGCCCAACGCCGGACAGGGTTACAAACACCGGGGAGCTGTTTTTT
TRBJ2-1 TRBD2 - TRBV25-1 CASSPGLVNEQFF TGTGCCAGCAGCCCGGGACTAGTCAATGAGCAGTTCTTC
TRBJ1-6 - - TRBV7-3 CASSLTGQPPLHF TGTGCCAGCAGCTTAACCGGACAGCCACCCCTCCACTTT
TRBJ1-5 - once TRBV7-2 CASSPSSGNSNQPQHF TGTGCCAGCAGCCCGAGTTCCGGTAATAGCAATCAGCCCCAGCATTTT
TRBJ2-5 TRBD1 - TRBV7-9 CASSPAQGRSETQYF TGTGCCAGCAGCCCCGCACAGGGGAGAAGTGAGACCCAGTACTTC
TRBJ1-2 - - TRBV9 CASSGTGFQEGYTF TGTGCCAGCAGCGGAACAGGGTTCCAGGAGGGCTACACCTTC
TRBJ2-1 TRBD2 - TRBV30 CAWSRTSGAYNEQFF TGTGCCTGGAGCCGGACTAGCGGGGCCTACAATGAGCAGTTCTTC
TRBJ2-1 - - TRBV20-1 CSASSSRGRIYNEQFF TGCAGTGCTAGTTCCTCCCGGGGGAGGATATACAATGAGCAGTTCTTC
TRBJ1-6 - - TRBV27 CASSLSSSGVKNSPLHF TGTGCCAGCAGTTTATCAAGTTCAGGGGTTAAGAATTCACCCCTCCACTTT
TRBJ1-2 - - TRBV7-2 CASSSPVGGSIGYTF TGTGCCAGCAGCTCGCCAGTGGGGGGGTCTATTGGCTACACCTTC
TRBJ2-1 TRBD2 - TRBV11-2 CASSLDVSGGGRIYNEQFF TGTGCCAGCAGCTTAGATGTATCGGGGGGCGGGAGGATTTACAATGAGCAGTTCTTC
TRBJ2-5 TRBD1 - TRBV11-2 CASSSWTGPSQETQYF TGTGCCAGCAGCTCCTGGACAGGGCCGAGTCAAGAGACCCAGTACTTC
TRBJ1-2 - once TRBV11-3 CASSLDRSEVHYGYTF TGTGCCAGCAGCTTAGATCGGAGCGAAGTACACTATGGCTACACCTTC
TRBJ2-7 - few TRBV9 CASSVWPAPRGEQYF TGTGCCAGCAGCGTATGGCCAGCTCCCCGGGGCGAGCAGTACTTC
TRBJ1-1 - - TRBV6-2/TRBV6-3 CASSYPLGAIMNTEAFF TGTGCCAGCAGTTACCCGCTGGGGGCAATCATGAACACTGAAGCTTTCTTT
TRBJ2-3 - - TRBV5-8 CASTRTGADTQYF TGTGCCAGCACCCGGACCGGGGCAGATACGCAGTATTTT
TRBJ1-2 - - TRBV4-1 CASSQVGRGYGYTF TGCGCCAGCAGCCAAGTGGGGCGTGGGTATGGCTACACCTTC
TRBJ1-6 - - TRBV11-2 CASSPKGRGNSPLHF TGTGCCAGCAGCCCCAAAGGTCGGGGGAATTCACCCCTCCACTTT
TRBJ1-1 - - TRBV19 CASSIGRGAWTEAFF TGTGCCAGTAGTATCGGCAGGGGCGCGTGGACTGAAGCTTTCTTT
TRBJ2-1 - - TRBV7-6 CASSFGIYNEQFF TGTGCCAGCAGCTTCGGGATCTACAATGAGCAGTTCTTC
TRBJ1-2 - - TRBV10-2 CASSTGGDGYTF TGCGCCAGCAGTACGGGGGGCGACGGCTACACCTTC
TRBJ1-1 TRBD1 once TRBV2 CASSLTGGTTEAFF TGTGCCAGCAGCCTGACAGGGGGGACTACTGAAGCTTTCTTT
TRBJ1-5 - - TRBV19 CASSAQGVSNQPQHF TGTGCCAGTAGTGCCCAGGGCGTCTCCAATCAGCCCCAGCATTTT
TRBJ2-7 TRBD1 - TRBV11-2 CASSLIETGIYEQYF TGTGCCAGCAGCTTAATCGAGACAGGGATCTACGAGCAGTACTTC
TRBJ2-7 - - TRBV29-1 CSASDSPLSYEQYF TGCAGCGCCTCCGACAGTCCCCTATCCTACGAGCAGTACTTC
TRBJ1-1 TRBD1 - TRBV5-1 CASSLTGTGAMNTEAFF TGCGCCAGCAGCCTGACGGGGACAGGCGCCATGAACACTGAAGCTTTCTTT
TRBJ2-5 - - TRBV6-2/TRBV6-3 CASSPPGQTIRGETQYF TGTGCCAGCAGCCCACCGGGACAAACGATTCGAGGAGAGACCCAGTACTTC
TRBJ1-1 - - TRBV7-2 CASSATGIPRTEAFF TGTGCCAGCAGCGCCACAGGGATCCCGAGGACTGAAGCTTTCTTT
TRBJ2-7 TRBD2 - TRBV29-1 CSVLKLAGASYEQYF TGCAGCGTTTTAAAACTAGCGGGAGCCTCCTACGAGCAGTACTTC
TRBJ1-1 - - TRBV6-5 CASSQFRVPNTEAFF TGTGCCAGCAGTCAGTTCAGGGTTCCGAACACTGAAGCTTTCTTT
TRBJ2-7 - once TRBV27 CASSLSPGYYEQYF TGTGCCAGCAGTCTATCCCCCGGGTACTACGAGCAGTACTTC
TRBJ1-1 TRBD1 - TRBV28 CASSPGGTGENTEAFF TGTGCCAGCAGTCCGGGAGGGACAGGGGAGAACACTGAAGCTTTCTTT
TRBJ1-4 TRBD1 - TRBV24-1 CATSGGQGDEKLFF TGTGCCACCAGTGGGGGACAGGGTGATGAAAAACTGTTTTTT
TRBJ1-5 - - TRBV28 CASSLGGQPQHF TGTGCCAGCAGTCTAGGAGGGCAGCCCCAGCATTTT
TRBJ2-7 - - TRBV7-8 CASNDWQGRNEQYF TGTGCCAGCAACGACTGGCAGGGAAGAAACGAGCAGTACTTC
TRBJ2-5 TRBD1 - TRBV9 CASSVGAGWGQGIQETQYF TGTGCCAGCAGCGTAGGGGCAGGATGGGGACAGGGGATTCAAGAGACCCAGTACTTC
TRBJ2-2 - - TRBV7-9 CASSLLGGETGELFF TGTGCCAGCAGCTTATTAGGGGGGGAAACCGGGGAGCTGTTTTTT
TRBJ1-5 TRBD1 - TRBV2 CASSEVDRVRQPQHF TGTGCCAGCAGTGAAGTAGACAGGGTCCGTCAGCCCCAGCATTTT
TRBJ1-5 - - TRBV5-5 CASSLGQVSNQPQHF TGTGCCAGCAGCTTGGGACAGGTTAGCAATCAGCCCCAGCATTTT
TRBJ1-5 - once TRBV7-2 CASSGAGSSNQPQHF TGTGCCAGCAGCGGAGCGGGGTCGAGCAATCAGCCCCAGCATTTT
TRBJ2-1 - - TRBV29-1 CSVHTGIQFF TGCAGCGTCCACACCGGGATTCAGTTCTTC
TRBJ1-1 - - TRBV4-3 CASSQDRGRNTEAFF TGCGCCAGCAGCCAAGACAGGGGCAGGAACACTGAAGCTTTCTTT